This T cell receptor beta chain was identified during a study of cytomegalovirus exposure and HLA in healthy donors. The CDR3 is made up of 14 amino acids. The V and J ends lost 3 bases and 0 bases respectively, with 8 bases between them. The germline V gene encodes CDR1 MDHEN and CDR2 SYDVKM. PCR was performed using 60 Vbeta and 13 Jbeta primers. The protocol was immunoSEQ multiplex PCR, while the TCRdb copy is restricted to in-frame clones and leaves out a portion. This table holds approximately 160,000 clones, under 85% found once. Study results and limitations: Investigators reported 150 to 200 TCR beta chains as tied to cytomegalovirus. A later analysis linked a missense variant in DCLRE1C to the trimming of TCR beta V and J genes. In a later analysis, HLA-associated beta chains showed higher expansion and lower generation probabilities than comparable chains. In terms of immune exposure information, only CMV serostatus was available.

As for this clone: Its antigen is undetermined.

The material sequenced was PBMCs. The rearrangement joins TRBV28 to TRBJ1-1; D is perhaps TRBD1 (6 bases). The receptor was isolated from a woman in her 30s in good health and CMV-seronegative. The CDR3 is CASSFQGMNTEAFF. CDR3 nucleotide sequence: TGTGCCAGCAGTTTTCAGGGGATGAACACTGAAGCTTTCTTT.